The 9 T cell receptor beta chains listed next were all sequenced from one sample in a study of identifying expanded T cells in peripheral blood. Repertoires were generated with immunoSEQ multiplex PCR, while TCRdb's copy carries only in-frame clones and drops some. The top ten hold roughly 7% of the sample, which has 70,000 to 95,000 clones, 70% to 90% seen once. Sequencing was performed on blood. The receptors come from a person aged 18 to 70 in good health.

This clone was seen once. The V call is TRBV30, the J call TRBJ1-2, with TRBD1 matching over 8 bases. V shed 5 bases and J 2 bases; nucleotides not matched to a gene: 10. Germline V CDR1 and CDR2: GTSNPN, SVGIG (reference sequence). This CDR3 region has 15 residues. This CDR3 reads CAWRTQGARNYGYTF. DNA for the CDR3: TGTGCCTGGCGGACTCAGGGGGCCCGAAACTATGGCTACACCTTC.

This chain uses TRBV7-2 with TRBJ1-1, with TRBD1 as a possible D gene (5 bases). CDR1 is SGHTA, CDR2 FQGNSA, per germline. V lost 1 base and J 8 bases, leaving 11 bases between the germline ends. CDR3 size: 13 residues. CDR3 loop: CASSLVQDIEAFF. The CDR3 DNA is TGTGCCAGCAGCTTAGTACAGGATATCGAAGCTTTCTTT.

The chain couples TRBV10-3 to TRBJ1-1; tentatively, D is TRBD1 (6 bases). CDR3 length: 14 residues. Trimming cost V 8 bases and J 2 bases, with 15 bases left between them. The V gene's germline CDR1 is ENHRY and CDR2 SYGVKD. Here the CDR3 reads CAISLGQTNTEAFF. The CDR3, as DNA: TGTGCCATCTCTCTTGGACAGACTAACACTGAAGCTTTCTTT.

The chain recombines TRBV7-3 with TRBJ1-1; the D gene is possibly TRBD1 (6 bases). The CDR3 is made up of 13 amino acids. V lost 4 bases to trimming and J lost 8 bases, with 14 bases between them. Germline CDR1 and CDR2: SGHTA and FQGTGA. The CDR3 DNA reads TGTGCCAGCAGCTACCTTGCCACAGGGGAAGCTTTCTTT. It codes for CASSYLATGEAFF.

This rearrangement joins TRBV6-1 to TRBJ2-5, with TRBD1 matching 7 bases. V shed 7 bases, J shed 2 bases, and the junction held 4 bases outside the gene matches. This CDR3 is 13 amino acids long. Germline V gene lookup returns CDR1 MNHNS and CDR2 SASEGT. CDR3 protein: CASINRGQETQYF. The CDR3 DNA reads as TGTGCCAGCATCAACAGGGGACAAGAGACCCAGTACTTC.

The CDR3, as DNA: TGCGCCAGCAGCCAAGATCGTACTGCGGGAGGGCCCGATACGCAGTATTTT. It is translated as CASSQDRTAGGPDTQYF. The rearrangement uses TRBV4-3 and TRBJ2-3; TRBD2 agrees at 9 bases. CDR3 size: 17 residues. J was trimmed by 6 bases and V by 0 bases; bases with no gene match: 10. CDR1 is LGHNA and CDR2 is YSLEER in the germline V gene.

V usage is TRBV7-2 and J usage is TRBJ2-7; 8 bases agree with TRBD2. Germline V gene sequence: CDR1 SGHTA, CDR2 FQGNSA. This CDR3 contains 15 residues. Trimming at V came to 1 base and at J to 4 bases, leaving 6 bases not matched to a gene. The CDR3, as DNA: TGTGCCAGCAGCTTAGTTTCTAGCGGGCGTTACGAGCAGTACTTC. Protein sequence: CASSLVSSGRYEQYF.

V usage is TRBV2 and J usage is TRBJ2-5; 7 bases agree with TRBD2. The V gene end was trimmed by 5 bases and the J gene end by 4 bases; junction bases not matched to a gene: 10. The CDR3 is 15 residues long. CDR1 is SNHLY and CDR2 is FYNNEI in the germline V gene. The CDR3 sequence: CASSLWGGVGETQYF. In nucleotides, the CDR3 is TGTGCCAGCAGTCTTTGGGGGGGGGTCGGAGAGACCCAGTACTTC.

This clone was seen just once. This chain links TRBV19 with TRBJ1-3; no clear D gene. V dropped 7 bases and J dropped 2 bases, with 12 bases sitting between them. The CDR3 is 14 residues long. CDR1 is LNHDA, CDR2 SQIVND, per germline (reference sequence). CDR3 amino acids: CASKLGSAGNTIYF. The CDR3, as DNA: TGTGCCAGTAAGTTAGGGTCGGCTGGAAACACCATATATTTT.